This entry lists 6 T cell receptor beta chains sequenced from one sample in a study of Ad26.COV2.S vaccination and SARS-CoV-2 variants. Repertoires were generated with immunoSEQ multiplex PCR, while TCRdb's copy carries only in-frame clones and drops some. The sample has roughly 400,000 clones; less than 95% are singletons. Noted treatment: 15 to 20 received Ad26.COV2.S at low or high dose, single or two shots; several received placebo; per-sample allocation not given. Sampling happened 63 days after the first vaccine or placebo injection. Sequencing used peripheral blood, obtained in a trial of Ad26.COV2.S vaccine versus placebo. The source is a person aged 18-60 years who received the Ad26.COV2.S COVID-19 vaccine or a placebo.

This sequence joins TRBV2 and TRBJ2-5; D is undetermined. This CDR3 is built from 10 residues. V lost 5 bases and J 5 bases, leaving 3 bases between the germline ends. Germline CDR1 is SNHLY and CDR2 is FYNNEI. The chain's CDR3 is CASSWETQYF. The CDR3 DNA reads TGTGCCAGCAGTTGGGAGACCCAGTACTTC.

The chain combines TRBV30 with TRBJ2-5; tentatively, D is TRBD1 (6 bases). Germline loops: CDR1 GTSNPN, CDR2 SVGIG (reference sequence). Trimming took off 3 bases at V and 2 bases at J, with 7 bases between the two ends. This CDR3 contains 12 residues. For the CDR3, the DNA is TGTGCCTGGAGCAGGGGACAAGAGACCCAGTACTTC. Its translation is CAWSRGQETQYF.

The chain employs TRBV2 and TRBJ2-7; no definite D call. CDR1 is SNHLY, CDR2 FYNNEI, per germline. V dropped 3 bases and J dropped 2 bases, with 8 bases sitting between them. The CDR3 is 13 residues long. The CDR3 nucleotides read TGTGCCAGCAGTGATAGCTTGACCTACGAGCAGTACTTC. It codes for CASSDSLTYEQYF.

This chain links TRBV27 with TRBJ2-5; D gene uncertain. There are 11 residues in the CDR3. CDR1 MNHEY and CDR2 SMNVEV come from the germline V gene (reference sequence). Trimming took off 3 bases at V and 7 bases at J, with 6 bases between the two ends. The CDR3 nucleotides are TGTGCCAGCAGTTTCCCCCTGACCCAGTACTTC. Amino acid sequence: CASSFPLTQYF.

The chain has TRBV6-6 and TRBJ1-2; D gene ambiguous. The V and J ends lost 5 bases and 0 bases respectively, with 16 bases between them. The germline V gene has CDR1 MNHNY and CDR2 SVGAGI (reference sequence). The CDR3 length is 16 residues. The CDR3 loop reads CASSRDLPSPNYGYTF. The CDR3 DNA follows: TGTGCCAGCAGTCGAGACCTGCCGTCTCCTAACTATGGCTACACCTTC.

This chain joins TRBV2 and TRBJ2-1; D is ambiguous. V shed 5 bases and J shed 0 bases, with 14 bases lying between them. The CDR3 totals 16 residues. The germline V gene has CDR1 SNHLY and CDR2 FYNNEI. The CDR3 DNA sequence: TGTGCCAGCAGTTCCCCCGACACGAGCTCCTACAATGAGCAGTTCTTC. This gives the protein CASSSPDTSSYNEQFF.